Following are 9 T cell receptor beta chains from one sample sequenced in a study of T cells in Graves' hyperthyroidism and ophthalmopathy. Regions amplified from RNA transcripts were the TCR beta CDR3 regions. Using the HTBI primer set, a first-round RT-PCR was run on the TCR CDR3. In TCRdb, the multiplex PCR reads were re-called with MiXCR into one record per CDR3 protein. Seen here are some 600,000 distinct CDR3 sequences, approximately 15% observed once, and the top ten hold around 5.4%. Sequencing used blood. The receptors shown here come from a woman aged 25 to 39 with Graves' hyperthyroidism that later progressed to Graves' ophthalmopathy.

The chain uses TRBV7-8 and TRBJ2-5; 11 nucleotides line up with TRBD2. The junction had 4 bases not matched to a gene; V was cut back by 5 bases and J by 2 bases. This CDR3 is built from 15 residues. Germline V gene sequence: CDR1 SGHVS, CDR2 FQNEAQ. CDR3 DNA sequence: TGTGCCAGCAGCCTACTAGCGGGGGCGCAAGAGACCCAGTACTTC. This encodes CASSLLAGAQETQYF.

This clonotype was counted ten times or more. The rearrangement links TRBV7-2 to TRBJ1-2; D gene unclear. CDR1 is SGHTA and CDR2 is FQGNSA in the germline V gene. There are 14 residues in the CDR3. Trimming stripped 3 bases from V and 5 bases from J, with 13 bases between. DNA for the CDR3: TGTGCCAGCAGCTTTAAGGCAGGAGATTATGGCTACACCTTC. Its protein product is CASSFKAGDYGYTF.

At least ten counts were recorded for this clonotype. V gene TRBV6-5 combines with J gene TRBJ1-2; D is unclear. The V and J ends lost 0 bases and 3 bases respectively, with 14 bases between them. The CDR3 runs to 16 residues. Germline values: CDR1 MNHEY, CDR2 SVGAGI. Here the CDR3 reads CASSYSSGGNYYGYTF. CDR3 nucleotide sequence: TGTGCCAGCAGTTACTCTTCCGGAGGTAACTACTATGGCTACACCTTC.

This clonotype showed up just a few times. V usage is TRBV24-1 and J usage is TRBJ2-1; D unclear. CDR3 length equals 13 residues. V lost 0 bases and J lost 8, with 7 bases in between. The germline CDR1 and CDR2 sequences are KGHDR and SFDVKD. The CDR3 nucleotides read TGTGCCACCAGTGATTTGGGCACTCATGAGCAGTTCTTC. As protein: CATSDLGTHEQFF.

The chain couples TRBV7-9 to TRBJ1-4, with 9 nucleotides matching TRBD1. The CDR3 loop spans 16 amino acids. The ends lost 4 bases at V and 8 bases at J; junction bases unmatched: 11. Germline V lookup: CDR1 SEHNR, CDR2 FQNEAQ (reference sequence). CDR3 nucleotide sequence: TGTGCCAGCAGCTCCTCCGGGACAGGGATTTTGGAAAAACTGTTTTTT. It codes for CASSSSGTGILEKLFF.

The chain couples TRBV5-4 to TRBJ1-3; D gene ambiguous. The length of the CDR3 is 20 residues. Looked up from germline, CDR1 is SGHNT and CDR2 is YYREEE (reference sequence). V was pared by 0 bases and J by 1 base, with 23 bases between. This chain's CDR3 is CASSLAIRGRASPSGNTIYF. The CDR3 DNA reads as TGTGCCAGCAGCTTGGCAATACGGGGTCGGGCTTCCCCTTCTGGAAACACCATATATTTT. The full variable domain, in which reference TRBV5-4 and TRBJ1-3 provide the parts outside the CDR3, is ETGVTQSPTHLIKTRGQQVTLRCSSQSGHNTVSWYQQALGQGPQFIFQYYREEENGRGNFPPRFSGLQFPNYSSELNVNALELDDSALYLCASSLAIRGRASPSGNTIYFGEGSWLTVV.

This clonotype was counted at least ten times. J is TRBJ2-1 and V is TRBV7-9; possible D gene TRBD2, 5 bases. Germline V gives CDR1 SEHNR, CDR2 FQNEAQ (reference sequence). The CDR3 is made up of 13 amino acids. The CDR3 region has the DNA TGTGCGGAGGTGGGTAGCTCCTACAATGAGCAGTTCTTC. Its translation: CAEVGSSYNEQFF.

This clonotype has a count of ten or more. The chain couples TRBV27 to TRBJ1-3; 10 bases are shared with TRBD1. This CDR3 contains 17 residues. The J segment lost 0 bases and the V segment lost 6 bases, leaving 8 bases of the junction unmatched. CDR1 MNHEY and CDR2 SMNVEV come from the germline V gene (reference sequence). The CDR3 nucleotides read TGTGCCAGCAGGCGGGACAGGGGAAACTACTCTGGAAACACCATATATTTT. Translated, it gives CASRRDRGNYSGNTIYF.

This chain joins TRBV3-1 and TRBJ2-3, with a weak D call TRBD2 (6 bases). This CDR3 has 12 residues. CDR1 is LGHDT and CDR2 is YNNKEL in the germline V gene (reference sequence). The V gene lost 8 bases and the J gene lost 5 bases, with 11 bases spanning the gap. CDR3 sequence: CASHGGEDTQYF. Written as DNA, the CDR3 is TGTGCCAGCCATGGCGGGGAAGATACGCAGTATTTT.